What follows is one TCR beta chain and its context. Its antigen is not known. PCR involved 60 Vbeta and 13 Jbeta primers. Using immunoSEQ multiplex PCR, the repertoire was profiled, and TCRdb retains in-frame clones only, with some absent. The sample contains some 89,000 clones, roughly 76% of which appear only once. These data are taken from a study of cytomegalovirus exposure and HLA in healthy donors. Study conclusions and caveats: According to an earlier analysis, most TCR beta V segments yielded productive rearrangements about 90% or about 30% of the time.

Sequencing input: PBMCs. This clonotype originated in a woman aged 30 to 39 in good health and CMV-seronegative.

The CDR3 DNA reads as TGTGCCAGCAAGACTGGGACAGCCCAGAAGAACACTGAAGCTTTCTTT. Its protein product is CASKTGTAQKNTEAFF. This chain links TRBV5-4 with TRBJ1-1, with 7 positions matching TRBD1. J lost 1 base, V lost 6 bases, and 12 bases had no gene match. In germline, CDR1 is SGHNT, CDR2 YYREEE (reference sequence). This CDR3 is 16 amino acids long. The full variable domain, completed using reference TRBV5-4 and TRBJ1-1, is ETGVTQSPTHLIKTRGQQVTLRCSSQSGHNTVSWYQQALGQGPQFIFQYYREEENGRGNFPPRFSGLQFPNYSSELNVNALELDDSALYLCASKTGTAQKNTEAFFGQGTRLTVV.